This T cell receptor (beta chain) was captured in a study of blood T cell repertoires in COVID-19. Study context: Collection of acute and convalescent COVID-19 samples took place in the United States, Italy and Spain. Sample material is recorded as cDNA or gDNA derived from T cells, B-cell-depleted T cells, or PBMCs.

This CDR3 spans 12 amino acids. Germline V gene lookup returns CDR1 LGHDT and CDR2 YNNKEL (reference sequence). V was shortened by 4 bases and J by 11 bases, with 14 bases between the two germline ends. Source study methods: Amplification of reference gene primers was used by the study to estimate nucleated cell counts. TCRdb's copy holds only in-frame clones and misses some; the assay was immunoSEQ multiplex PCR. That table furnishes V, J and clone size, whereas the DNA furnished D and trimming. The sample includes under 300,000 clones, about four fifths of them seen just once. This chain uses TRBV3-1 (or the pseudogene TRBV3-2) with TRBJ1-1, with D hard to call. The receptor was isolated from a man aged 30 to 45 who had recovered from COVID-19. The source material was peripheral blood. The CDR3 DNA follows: TGTGCCAGCAGCCGGGAGGGTGGGAACGCTTTCTTT. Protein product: CASSREGGNAFF.